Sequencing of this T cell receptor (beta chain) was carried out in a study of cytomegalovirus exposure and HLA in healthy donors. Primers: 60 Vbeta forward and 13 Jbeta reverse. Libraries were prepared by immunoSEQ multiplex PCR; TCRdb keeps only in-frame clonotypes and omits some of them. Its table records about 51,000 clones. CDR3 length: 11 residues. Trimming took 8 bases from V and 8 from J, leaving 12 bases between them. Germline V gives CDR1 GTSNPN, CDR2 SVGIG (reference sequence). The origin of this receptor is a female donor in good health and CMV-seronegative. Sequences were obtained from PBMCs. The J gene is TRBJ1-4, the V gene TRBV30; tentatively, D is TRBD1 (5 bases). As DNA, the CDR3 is TGTGCCCTGGGACTGGGAGAAAAACTGTTTTTT. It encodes CALGLGEKLFF. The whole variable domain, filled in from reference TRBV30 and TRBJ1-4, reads SQTIHQWPATLVQPVGSPLSLECTVEGTSNPNLYWYRQAAGRGLQLLFYSVGIGQISSEVPQNLSASRPQDRQFILSSKKLLLSDSGFYLCALGLGEKLFFGSGTQLSVL.